These T cell receptor beta chains were read from a single sample in a study of PD-1 blockade in classical Hodgkin lymphoma. This table comes from immunoSEQ multiplex PCR, and its TCRdb copy is limited to in-frame clones, with some not included. The sample has about 36,000 clones; roughly three quarters are singletons. Sample: peripheral blood mononuclear cells (PBMCs), taken before the second cycle of nivolumab. These receptors originate from a human donor with classical Hodgkin lymphoma. The CDR3 runs from the conserved cysteine through the conserved F or W. The D gene is left open where the match is weak. A row's size may be missing; if present it is once, few, many or a size class.

V,D,J,size,DNA,CDR3
TRBV4-3,NA,TRBJ1-1,once,TGCGCCAGCAGCCAAGAGCAAACGAACACTGAAGCTTTCTTT,CASSQEQTNTEAFF
TRBV9,NA,TRBJ2-2,NA,TGTGCCAGCAGCGCCAGGGGATCCGGGGAGCTGTTTTTT,CASSARGSGELFF
TRBV10-2,NA,TRBJ1-4,NA,TGCGCCAGCACCGACCGGGGAAGGCTGTTTTTT,CASTDRGRLFF
TRBV11-2,NA,TRBJ1-2,many,TGTGCCAGCAGCTTAGTCGGGGAGAGTGGCTACACCTTC,CASSLVGESGYTF
TRBV5-1,NA,TRBJ2-3,once,TGCGCCAGCAGCCCTAGCACAGATACGCAGTATTTT,CASSPSTDTQYF
TRBV7-2,NA,TRBJ2-3,NA,TGTGCCAGCAGCTTAGCTGTAGGGATCACAGATACGCAGTATTTT,CASSLAVGITDTQYF
TRBV7-2,NA,TRBJ2-7,few,TGTGCCAGCAGCTCGGGGCACGAGCAGTACTTC,CASSSGHEQYF
TRBV5-6,TRBD1,TRBJ1-1,NA,TGTGCCAGCAAATGGACAGGGGAGATGAACACTGAAGCTTTCTTT,CASKWTGEMNTEAFF
TRBV7-2,TRBD1,TRBJ1-5,many,TGTGCCAGCAGCCCAGGGGGCGCACAGGTGGCCCAGCATTTT,CASSPGGAQVAQHF
TRBV12-5,NA,TRBJ2-5,NA,TGTGCTAGTGGCCCCCCGCAACTAGGCAAAGGGGAGACCCAGTACTTC,CASGPPQLGKGETQYF
TRBV2,TRBD2,TRBJ2-5,once,TGTGCCAGCAGACTGCAGCGGGGAAGCCAAGAGACCCAGTACTTC,CASRLQRGSQETQYF
TRBV27,NA,TRBJ2-1,NA,TGTGCCAGCAGTTTATCGGATTACAATGAGCAGTTCTTC,CASSLSDYNEQFF
TRBV4-3,NA,TRBJ2-7,NA,TGCGCCAGCAGCCAAGGTCCACTATTCTCCTACGAGCAGTACTTC,CASSQGPLFSYEQYF
TRBV9,TRBD1,TRBJ2-1,NA,TGTGCCAGCAGCACCCGGACAGGGGTGTTAAATGAGCAGTTCTTC,CASSTRTGVLNEQFF
TRBV25-1,NA,TRBJ2-1,few,TGTGCCAGCAGGCCTGGGGGGGGCCCGCGCAATGAGCAGTTCTTC,CASRPGGGPRNEQFF
TRBV2,TRBD2,TRBJ2-2,NA,TGTGCCAGCATTGGACTAGCGGGAGCCACCGGGGAGCTGTTTTTT,CASIGLAGATGELFF
TRBV6-5,TRBD1,TRBJ1-5,NA,TGTGCCAGCAGTTACCTTACAGGGGAGCCCCAGCATTTT,CASSYLTGEPQHF
TRBV5-1,NA,TRBJ2-5,few,TGCGCCAGCAGCTTGACAGGGCTTAGGGAAGAGACCCAGTACTTC,CASSLTGLREETQYF
TRBV6-5,TRBD1,TRBJ1-5,once,TGTGCCAGCAGTTACTCGACAGGGGGCAATCAGCCCCAGCATTTT,CASSYSTGGNQPQHF
TRBV7-8,TRBD1,TRBJ1-1,NA,TGTGCCAGCAGCTTAACAGGGGCATCCTACCGACGTACTGAAGCTTTCTTT,CASSLTGASYRRTEAFF
TRBV25-1,TRBD1,TRBJ1-5,few,TGTGCCAGCCGCTGGACAGGGGCAGGGCAGCCCCAGCATTTT,CASRWTGAGQPQHF
TRBV15,NA,TRBJ2-2,few,TGTGCCACCAGCGGGTTAATGGCCGGGGAGCTGTTTTTT,CATSGLMAGELFF
TRBV10-3,TRBD1,TRBJ1-2,few,TGTGCCATCACCCAGACAGGGCGATCGGAAGGCTACACCTTC,CAITQTGRSEGYTF
TRBV5-6,NA,TRBJ1-6,NA,TGTGCCAGCAGCTTGGACGTGATTCAGGATTCACCCCTCCACTTT,CASSLDVIQDSPLHF
TRBV6-1,NA,TRBJ2-7,NA,TGTGCCAGCAGTGAAGTGCGAGGATACGAGCAGTACTTC,CASSEVRGYEQYF
TRBV7-2,NA,TRBJ1-5,NA,TGTGCCAGCAGCTCCGGGACACGAAATCAGCCCCAGCATTTT,CASSSGTRNQPQHF
TRBV2,NA,TRBJ1-5,NA,TGTGCCAGCAGACAGGGTTTTTTAAGCAATCAGCCCCAGCATTTT,CASRQGFLSNQPQHF
TRBV10-3,NA,TRBJ1-2,NA,TGTGCCATCAGTGCAACAGGGAGCTATGGCTACACCTTC,CAISATGSYGYTF
TRBV5-4,TRBD1,TRBJ1-2,once,TGTGCCAGCAGCTTTAGGGGACAGGGACCCTATGGCTACACCTTC,CASSFRGQGPYGYTF
TRBV6-5,TRBD1,TRBJ1-1,NA,TGTGCCAGCAGTTACCAAGCAGGGGGGGGTGAAGCTTTCTTT,CASSYQAGGGEAFF
TRBV5-8,NA,TRBJ2-7,NA,TGTGCCAGCAGCTTGGTTAACGAGCAGTACTTC,CASSLVNEQYF
TRBV6-1,TRBD1,TRBJ1-2,NA,TGTGCCAGCACCGAAGAGGCCCGGGACAGCTATGGCTACACCTTC,CASTEEARDSYGYTF
TRBV5-1,TRBD1,TRBJ2-2,NA,TGCGCCAGCAGCTTCGGGACAGGGGTGATATCCGGGGAGCTGTTTTTT,CASSFGTGVISGELFF
TRBV18,NA,TRBJ2-7,once,TGTGCCAGCTCACCACCGAACAGTAGGACCTCCTACGAGCAGTACTTC,CASSPPNSRTSYEQYF
TRBV10-3,TRBD1,TRBJ1-5,few,TGTGCCATCAGCGGGACAGGGCCTAGCAATCAGCCCCAGCATTTT,CAISGTGPSNQPQHF
TRBV19,NA,TRBJ2-7,NA,TGTGCCAGTAGTATAGGTCTACACCAAGCCTACGAGCAGTACTTC,CASSIGLHQAYEQYF
TRBV29-1,NA,TRBJ2-2,NA,TGCAGCGTTGACGGTCGGGCCGACACCGGGGAGCTGTTTTTT,CSVDGRADTGELFF
TRBV5-1,NA,TRBJ1-2,NA,TGCGCCAGCAGCTTGGTGGCTAACTATGGCTACACCTTC,CASSLVANYGYTF
TRBV10-3,NA,TRBJ2-7,once,TGTGCCAGCAGTTACGGACAGACCTACGAGCAGTACTTC,CASSYGQTYEQYF
TRBV6-6,NA,TRBJ2-2,medium-sized,TGTGCCACACAGGCGGCCGGGGAGCTGTTTTTT,CATQAAGELFF
TRBV6-5,NA,TRBJ1-3,few,TGTGCCAGCAGCTCGTTCACTGGGTCTGGAAACACCATATATTTT,CASSSFTGSGNTIYF
TRBV4-3,NA,TRBJ2-2,NA,TGCGCCAGCAGCCAAGGATTCAGGGTAACCGGGGAGCTGTTTTTT,CASSQGFRVTGELFF
TRBV10-3,NA,TRBJ1-1,NA,TGTGCCAGCGGGGCTGCGGGGAACACTGAAGCTTTCTTT,CASGAAGNTEAFF
TRBV19,NA,TRBJ1-1,few,TGTGCCAGTAGTATAGATAGTCACCAGGGTCGGGAAGCTTTCTTT,CASSIDSHQGREAFF
TRBV13,TRBD2,TRBJ2-1,once,TGTGCCAGCAGCTTAGGCGCGGGAGGCTGGTACAATGAGCAGTTCTTC,CASSLGAGGWYNEQFF
TRBV18,NA,TRBJ1-5,NA,TGTGCCAGCTCACCCCAGGAGGGGCGAGGCAATCAGCCCCAGCATTTT,CASSPQEGRGNQPQHF
TRBV18,NA,TRBJ2-1,NA,TGTGCCAGCTCACCACAGGGGCTCGGTGAGCAGTTCTTC,CASSPQGLGEQFF
TRBV18,NA,TRBJ1-1,NA,TGTGCCAGCTCACCATGGCAGGGGTCCACTGAAGCTTTCTTT,CASSPWQGSTEAFF